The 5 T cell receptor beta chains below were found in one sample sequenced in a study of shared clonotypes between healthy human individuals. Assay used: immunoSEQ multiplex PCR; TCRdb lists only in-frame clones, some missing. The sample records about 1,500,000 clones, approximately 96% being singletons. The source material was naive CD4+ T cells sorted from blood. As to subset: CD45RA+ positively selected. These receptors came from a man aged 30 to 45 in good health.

The CDR3 reads CASSVATNSQNIQYF. The CDR3, as DNA: TGTGCCAGCAGCGTAGCTACGAACAGCCAAAACATTCAGTACTTC. This chain uses TRBV9 with TRBJ2-4; D is ambiguous. CDR1 is SGDLS and CDR2 is YYNGEE in the germline V gene. Trimming stripped 0 bases from V and 5 bases from J, with 12 bases between. The CDR3 loop spans 15 amino acids.

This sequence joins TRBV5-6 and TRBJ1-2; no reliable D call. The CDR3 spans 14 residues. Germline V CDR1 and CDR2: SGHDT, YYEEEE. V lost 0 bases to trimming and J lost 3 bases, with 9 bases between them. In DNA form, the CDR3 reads TGTGCCAGCAGCTTGGAAGGGAACTACTATGGCTACACCTTC. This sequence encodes CASSLEGNYYGYTF.

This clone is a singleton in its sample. The DNA of the CDR3 is TGCAGCGTAACTCTTCTGGGGGGCCTTGGTGCTTTCTTT. As protein: CSVTLLGGLGAFF. This chain links TRBV29-1 with TRBJ1-1; TRBD1 is a possible D gene (6 bases). The V gene's germline CDR1 is SQVTM and CDR2 ANQGSEA. The CDR3 loop spans 13 amino acids. V shed 6 bases and J shed 11 bases, with 22 bases lying between them.

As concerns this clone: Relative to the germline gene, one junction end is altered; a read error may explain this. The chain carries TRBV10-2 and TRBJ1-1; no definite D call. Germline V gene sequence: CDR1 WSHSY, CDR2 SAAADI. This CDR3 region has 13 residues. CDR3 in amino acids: CASDGRLNNEAFF. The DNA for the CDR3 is TGCGCCAGCGACGGGAGGCTAAACAATGAAGCTTTCTTT.

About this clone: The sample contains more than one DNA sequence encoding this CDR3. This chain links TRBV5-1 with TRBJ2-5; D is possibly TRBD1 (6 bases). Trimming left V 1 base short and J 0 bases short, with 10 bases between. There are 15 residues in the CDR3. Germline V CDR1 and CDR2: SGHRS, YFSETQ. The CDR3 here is CASSLRGTYQETQYF. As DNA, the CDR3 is TGCGCCAGCAGCTTGAGGGGGACGTACCAAGAGACCCAGTACTTC.